This T cell receptor beta chain was sequenced for a study of T cell responses to AZD1222 COVID-19 vaccine. Across the whole study: Pooling of second doses given at about 4 or about 12 weeks was done. Study results and limitations: White British ancestry dominated among donors, who included more females, and clonal diversity was possibly underestimated. CD4 TCRs linked to vaccination spanned spike, dominating at 160-218 and 743-854. Once two AZD1222 doses were given, Spike-specific TCR breadth and depth went up.

V was trimmed by 0 bases and J by 5 bases, leaving 10 bases between them. Germline V lookup: CDR1 MNHEY, CDR2 SMNVEV (reference sequence). The CDR3 totals 14 residues. Libraries were prepared by immunoSEQ multiplex PCR; TCRdb keeps only in-frame clonotypes and omits some of them. The sample records 150,000 to 200,000 clones, about 86% being singletons. About this clone itself: Its target is unknown.

The sequencing here drew on peripheral blood, taken on day 0 of AZD1222 vaccination. The V and J genes are TRBV27 and TRBJ2-5; D is ambiguous. This sequence originates from an adult in good health. CDR3 sequence: CASSLSYTAETQYF. The CDR3 bases are TGTGCCAGCAGTTTATCATATACGGCGGAGACCCAGTACTTC.